Described below is a single T cell receptor beta chain sequence and its context. Its antigen target is currently unknown. No much larger clone is present one base from it, and per-base qualities are unavailable. The donors were around 39 Caucasian individuals from Russia, aged about 6 to 100 years, who were systemically healthy. Each donor gave 9 to 10 milliliters of peripheral blood, collected into EDTA-treated Vacutainer tubes. Ficoll-Paque density-gradient centrifugation was used to isolate PBMCs, with at least 6.5 million per sample. Trizol reagent was used to extract total RNA from PBMCs, with at least 6 micrograms per sample. The percentages of naive CD45RAhigh/CD27high T cells were determined by flow cytometry on a PBMC aliquot from every donor. The method behind the library was 5' RACE. The reads were generated on an Illumina HiSeq 2500. A second 7 to 11 cycle PCR used a sample-barcoded 5' primer and a J-beta primer mix. A unique molecular identifier was introduced onto each TCR beta cDNA molecule by a template-switch 5' adaptor carrying 12 random nucleotides. At least 2.5 million CDR3-containing paired-end reads were obtained from each sample. The Mint cDNA synthesis kit, primed by a TRBC-specific oligonucleotide, was used to synthesize first-strand cDNA from all RNA. All cDNA was treated with uracil-DNA glycosylase and then went through a first 18-cycle PCR with the universal primers M1SS and BC2_uni_R. For the original study's pipeline: For normalization, 1 million high-quality reads were randomly selected from each sample, with every read carrying a distinct molecular identifier. Reads with shared molecular identifiers were discarded instead of being binned into consensus sequences. MiTCR, run with a Q25 quality threshold and the strictest error-elimination algorithm, handled CDR3 identification, clonotype clustering and error correction. A nonparametric unseen species model with Euler transformation was used to estimate a lower bound on total TCR beta diversity. The raw public reads went through TCRdb reprocessing: fastp at Q25, MiXCR clone calling, in-frame beta chains kept. CDR3 protein duplicates are merged, each entry listing the most common genes and DNA. The authors' filters were not applied to this entry. The sample table records fewer than 2,000,000 distinct CDR3 sequences; about 35% of these occur just once. The ten largest clones represent about 11% of the sample.

These data are taken from a study of blood T cells in healthy people across ages (dated by TCRdb to between 2015 and 2016). In terms of the full investigation: Template switching captured roughly one uniquely barcoded TCR beta cDNA molecule per two T cells in model experiments. Age-related changes in TCR beta repertoire diversity were measured in the study by deep sequencing normalized with unique cDNA molecular identifiers. The donors were divided into four age groups: young (average around 16 years), middle-aged (roughly 40), aged (approximately 62) and long-lived (about 79). Donors of different ages were randomly distributed across sequencing lanes to avoid experimental bias. The study analyzed two additional independent replicas of 1 million unique cDNA reads from the same blood draw for two donors, one aged 18 to 30 and one aged 80 or older. Here is what the overall study found, with its caveats: There was a strong correlation between observed TCR beta diversity and the percentage of naive T cells measured by flow cytometry. The long-lived group showed more naive CD4+ T cells, fewer expanded clones and increased TCR diversity than the aged group, suggesting age selection. As age increased, observed TCR beta diversity per million T cells dropped in a roughly linear way, and a significant reduction was already evident by age about 36. Estimates of total diversity based on one million sequenced T cells were considered lower bounds and underestimates. Since profiling was done on bulk unsorted PBMCs, naive and antigen-experienced compartments could not be conclusively compared. Donor CMV infection status was unknown, potentially confounding age-related changes in expanded clonotypes.

Inclusive of the bounding cysteine and phenylalanine, the CDR3 is 13 residues long. Only the CDR3 portion is preserved as DNA: 39 bases, with reading frame beginning at the first base. Trimming at the junction amounts to 0 bases on V and 6 bases on J, and the germline ends lie 10 bases apart. The germline V gene yields SGDLS for CDR1 and YYNGEE for CDR2. This sequence was found in a woman younger than 45 in good health. Sequencing used blood. The rearrangement joined TRBV9 to TRBJ2-7, with the D gene not confidently named. The nucleotides read TGTGCCAGCAGCGTAGGGCAACGGACCGAGCAGTACTTC. Its amino acids are CASSVGQRTEQYF.